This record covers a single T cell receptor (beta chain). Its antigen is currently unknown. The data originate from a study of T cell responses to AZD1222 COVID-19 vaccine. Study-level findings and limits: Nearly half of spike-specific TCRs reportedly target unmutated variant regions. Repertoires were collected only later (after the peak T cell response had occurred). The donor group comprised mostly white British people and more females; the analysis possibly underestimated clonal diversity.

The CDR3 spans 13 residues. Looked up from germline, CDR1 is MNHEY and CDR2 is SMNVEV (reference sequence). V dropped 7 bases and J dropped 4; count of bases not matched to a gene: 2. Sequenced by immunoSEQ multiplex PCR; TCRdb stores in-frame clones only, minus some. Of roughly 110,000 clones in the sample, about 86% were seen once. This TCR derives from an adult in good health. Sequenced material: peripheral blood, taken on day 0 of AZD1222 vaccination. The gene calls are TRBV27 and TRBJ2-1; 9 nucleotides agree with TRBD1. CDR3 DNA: TGTGCCAGCAATGGACAGGGGTACAATGAGCAGTTCTTC. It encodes CASNGQGYNEQFF.